These 31 T cell receptor beta chains were all obtained from the same sample, sequenced in a study of cytomegalovirus exposure and HLA in healthy donors. The PCR was carried out with 60 Vbeta primers and 13 Jbeta primers. Sequencing was performed with immunoSEQ multiplex PCR; in TCRdb, only in-frame clones are kept and a portion is missing. The profile shows under 200,000 clones, about 81% of them singletons. The sequenced sample was PBMCs. These TCRs come from a girl aged 10-17 years in good health and CMV-seropositive.

The chain is built from TRBV5-1 and TRBJ2-3; 12 nucleotides agree with TRBD2. Germline loops: CDR1 SGHRS, CDR2 YFSETQ. CDR3 length equals 19 residues. V shed 3 bases and J 2 bases; nucleotides not matched to a gene: 13. For the CDR3, the DNA is TGCGCCAGCAGCTCCCGGTCCTGGACTAGCGGGGCGAACACAGATACGCAGTATTTT. Its protein is CASSSRSWTSGANTDTQYF.

The chain joins TRBV9 to TRBJ2-1; TRBD2 aligns across 9 bases. Germline-derived CDR1 and CDR2 are SGDLS and YYNGEE. The CDR3 runs 14 residues. V lost 2 bases and J lost 9; bases outside the gene matches: 6. CDR3 residues: CASSVAGGPGEQFF. In nucleotides, the CDR3 is TGTGCCAGCAGCGTGGCGGGGGGGCCGGGTGAGCAGTTCTTC.

The chain combines TRBV5-5 with TRBJ1-4; the match to TRBD1 covers 8 bases. V shed 5 bases, J shed 7 bases, and the junction held 1 base outside the gene matches. CDR1 SGHKS and CDR2 YYEKEE come from the germline V gene (reference sequence). The CDR3 runs to 12 residues. The CDR3 DNA reads TGTGCCAGCAGACAGGGGGGTGAAAAACTGTTTTTT. The encoded protein is CASRQGGEKLFF. The full variable domain, in which reference TRBV5-5 and TRBJ1-4 provide the parts outside the CDR3, is DAGVTQSPTHLIKTRGQQVTLRCSPISGHKSVSWYQQVLGQGPQFIFQYYEKEERGRGNFPDRFSARQFPNYSSELNVNALLLGDSALYLCASRQGGEKLFFGSGTQLSVL.

V gene TRBV5-4 combines with J gene TRBJ2-3; TRBD2 is a possible D gene (5 bases). V dropped 0 bases and J dropped 2 bases, with 10 bases sitting between them. This CDR3 is 15 amino acids long. Germline CDR1 and CDR2: SGHNT and YYREEE (reference sequence). In DNA, the CDR3 is TGTGCCAGCAGCTTGGGCCCACTAGACACAGATACGCAGTATTTT. Translated, it gives CASSLGPLDTDTQYF.

In this sample, this clone turned up a few times. The chain is built from TRBV7-8 and TRBJ1-1; D is uncertain. V was pared by 8 bases and J by 6 bases, with 22 bases between. This CDR3 comprises 15 residues. Germline V gene lookup returns CDR1 SGHVS and CDR2 FQNEAQ. The CDR3 DNA reads as TGTGCCAGCCAAAATAGTCCTATTCGAGGCGCTGAAGCTTTCTTT. The encoded protein is CASQNSPIRGAEAFF.

The chain links TRBV4-1 to TRBJ1-2; weak D call: TRBD1 (5 bases). The V and J ends lost 3 bases and 7 bases respectively, with 15 bases between them. The CDR3 is 14 residues long. CDR1 and CDR2 (germline): MGHRA, YSYEKL. CDR3 protein: CASSHLTGPGGYTF. CDR3 in DNA: TGCGCCAGCAGCCACCTCACAGGCCCGGGTGGCTACACCTTC.

The chain uses TRBV30 and TRBJ1-2; 7 nucleotides align to TRBD1. V gave up 2 bases and J gave up 6 bases; unmatched junction bases: 6. The CDR3 runs 13 residues. Looked up from germline, CDR1 is GTSNPN and CDR2 is SVGIG (reference sequence). CDR3 nucleotide sequence: TGTGCCTGGAGTTCTTCCGGGACAGATGGCTACACCTTC. Amino acids: CAWSSSGTDGYTF.

The chain combines TRBV27 with TRBJ2-1; D unresolved. This CDR3 has 11 residues. Germline CDR1 is MNHEY and CDR2 is SMNVEV (reference sequence). V lost 5 bases and J lost 4, with 3 bases in between. For the CDR3, the DNA is TGTGCCAGCAGTCCTTACAATGAGCAGTTCTTC. It is translated as CASSPYNEQFF.

This clone was found once. CDR3 protein: CATSRTTRTDPMETQYF. In nucleotides, the CDR3 is TGTGCCACCAGCAGAACCACAAGGACAGATCCAATGGAGACCCAGTACTTC. The chain combines TRBV15 with TRBJ2-5; perhaps TRBD1 as D (6 bases). Germline CDR1 reads LNHNV; CDR2 reads YYDKDF (reference sequence). Trimming shortened V by 2 bases and J by 5 bases, and 21 bases separated the two germline ends. This CDR3 has 17 amino acids.

The V gene is TRBV27, the J gene TRBJ1-4; possibly TRBD1 for D (5 bases). CDR3 length: 16 residues. Germline CDR1 and CDR2: MNHEY and SMNVEV (reference sequence). Trimming stripped 5 bases from V and 0 bases from J, with 13 bases between. CDR3 bases: TGTGCCAGCAGTCGACAGACTCCTACAACTAATGAAAAACTGTTTTTT. It yields the protein CASSRQTPTTNEKLFF.

V is TRBV5-5 and J is TRBJ2-3, with 9 bases aligning to TRBD2. CDR1 is SGHKS, CDR2 YYEKEE, per germline (reference sequence). Trimming at V came to 5 bases and at J to 3 bases, leaving 7 bases not matched to a gene. This CDR3 is 15 amino acids long. The CDR3 protein is CASSLPGLATDTQYF. In DNA form, the CDR3 reads TGTGCCAGCAGTCTACCGGGACTAGCAACAGATACGCAGTATTTT.

This clone was recorded only once. The V and J genes are TRBV29-1 and TRBJ1-3, with 7 bases lining up with TRBD1. Germline V CDR1 and CDR2: SQVTM, ANQGSEA. Unmatched junction bases numbered 1, after V lost 1 base and J lost 4 bases. This CDR3 has 13 residues. The CDR3, as DNA: TGCAGCGTTGAAGGACAGGGAGGAAACACCATATATTTT. Its protein is CSVEGQGGNTIYF.

V usage is TRBV15 and J usage is TRBJ2-7; D gene ambiguous. This CDR3 has 15 residues. V dropped 0 bases and J dropped 6 bases, with 15 bases sitting between them. CDR1 LNHNV and CDR2 YYDKDF come from the germline V gene (reference sequence). The CDR3 DNA reads TGTGCCACCAGCAGAGATTCTCGGCGAGGCGGCGAGCAGTACTTC. Its translation: CATSRDSRRGGEQYF.

This clone is a singleton in its sample. This chain connects TRBV7-9 to TRBJ2-7; possibly TRBD2 for D (6 bases). Trimming removed 5 bases at V and 6 bases at J, with 17 bases between. Germline lookup yields CDR1 SEHNR and CDR2 FQNEAQ (reference sequence). The CDR3 contains 14 residues. CDR3 loop: CASSPRGQGGEQYF. CDR3 nucleotide sequence: TGTGCCAGCAGCCCAAGAGGGCAGGGAGGCGAGCAGTACTTC.

The CDR3 nucleotides read TGTGCCACCAGCCGACTTCAGGGAGGGAATACCGGGGAGCTGTTTTTT. This gives the protein CATSRLQGGNTGELFF. The rearrangement joins TRBV15 to TRBJ2-2; 7 bases align to TRBD2. Germline CDR1 and CDR2: LNHNV and YYDKDF (reference sequence). This CDR3 region has 16 residues. With 5 bases clipped from V and 5 bases from J, the junction kept 11 bases outside the gene matches.

This sequence joins TRBV28 and TRBJ2-5, with D maybe TRBD1 (5 bases). CDR1 is MDHEN and CDR2 is SYDVKM in the germline V gene. V lost 4 bases and J lost 5, with 11 bases in between. The CDR3 extends over 13 amino acids. CDR3 in DNA: TGTGCCAGCAGTTCGTTGGGGCGCGAGACCCAGTACTTC. Translation: CASSSLGRETQYF.

The V gene is TRBV28, the J gene TRBJ2-7, with TRBD2 identical over 9 bases. The CDR3 extends over 14 amino acids. Per the germline V gene, CDR1 is MDHEN and CDR2 is SYDVKM. V lost 3 bases to trimming and J lost 4 bases; unmatched junction nucleotides: 4. CDR3 region: CASSFQLAGYEQYF. The CDR3 DNA sequence: TGTGCCAGCAGTTTTCAGCTAGCGGGATACGAGCAGTACTTC.

The CDR3 sequence: CASSSRGGYNEQFF. The CDR3 bases are TGTGCCAGCAGCTCGAGGGGGGGCTACAATGAGCAGTTCTTC. V is TRBV7-3 and J is TRBJ2-1, with D perhaps TRBD2 (7 bases). CDR1 is SGHTA, CDR2 FQGTGA, per germline. The CDR3 covers 14 residues. V was shortened by 4 bases and J by 3 bases, with 10 bases between the two germline ends.

This clone has a handful of counts. This chain links TRBV15 with TRBJ2-5, with a tentative D call TRBD1 (6 bases). The CDR3 has 16 residues. Germline V CDR1 and CDR2: LNHNV, YYDKDF (reference sequence). V lost 0 bases to trimming and J lost 3 bases, with 14 bases between them. The DNA of the CDR3 is TGTGCCACCAGCAGAGATGTATCGGCAGGGGAAGAGACCCAGTACTTC. Its translation: CATSRDVSAGEETQYF. The variable domain in full, completed from reference TRBV15 and TRBJ2-5, reads DAMVIQNPRYQVTQFGKPVTLSCSQTLNHNVMYWYQQKSSQAPKLLFHYYDKDFNNEADTPDNFQSRRPNTSFCFLDIRSPGLGDTAMYLCATSRDVSAGEETQYFGPGTRLLVL.

The rearrangement joins TRBV29-1 to TRBJ1-5; D unresolved. CDR1 is SQVTM and CDR2 is ANQGSEA in the germline V gene. The ends were cut back, 6 bases at V and 7 bases at J, with 13 bases in the middle. The length of the CDR3 is 12 residues. CDR3: CSVLDPGQPQHF. The CDR3 DNA reads as TGCAGCGTCCTAGATCCGGGGCAGCCCCAGCATTTT.

For the CDR3, the DNA is TGCGCCAGCAGCTTGGGGCTAGCGGGGGGGTGGTCTGGGGCCAACGTCCTGACTTTC. Its translation is CASSLGLAGGWSGANVLTF. V usage is TRBV5-1 and J usage is TRBJ2-6; 12 nucleotides line up with TRBD2. Trimming cost V 0 bases and J 1 base; bases outside gene matches: 5. The CDR3 loop spans 19 amino acids. CDR1 is SGHRS and CDR2 is YFSETQ in the germline V gene.

V usage is TRBV6-5 and J usage is TRBJ2-1; 8 bases fit TRBD2. Per the germline V gene, CDR1 is MNHEY and CDR2 is SVGAGI. CDR3 size: 16 residues. V shed 4 bases, J shed 4 bases, and the junction held 9 bases outside the gene matches. Here the CDR3 reads CASSLESGGPYNEQFF. The CDR3 DNA sequence: TGTGCCAGCAGTTTGGAGAGCGGGGGCCCTTACAATGAGCAGTTCTTC.

This chain joins TRBV5-6 and TRBJ2-5, with D perhaps matching TRBD2 (5 bases). CDR3 length equals 13 residues. In germline, CDR1 is SGHDT, CDR2 YYEEEE. The V end lost 7 bases, the J end lost 5 bases, and 15 bases lay between the germline ends. Here the CDR3 DNA reads TGTGCCAGCGGCGAGGAGGCGAGTGAGACCCAGTACTTC. Translated, it gives CASGEEASETQYF.

The chain is built from TRBV6-4 and TRBJ2-7, with 7 bases lining up with TRBD2. CDR1 is MRHNA, CDR2 SNTAGT, per germline. With 4 bases clipped from V and 0 bases from J, the junction kept 9 bases outside the gene matches. The CDR3 runs 16 residues. The CDR3 DNA reads TGTGCCAGCAGTGTTGGAGGGAGGGAGTGCTCCTACGAGCAGTACTTC. This translates into CASSVGGRECSYEQYF.

The chain combines TRBV6-5 with TRBJ2-4, with 7 bases fitting TRBD1. Looked up from germline, CDR1 is MNHEY and CDR2 is SVGAGI. Losses at the gene ends were 6 bases for V and 8 bases for J; bases not matched to a gene: 7. CDR3 length: 13 residues. The CDR3 reads CASRPGTEDIQYF. CDR3 bases: TGTGCCAGCAGACCCGGGACAGAAGACATTCAGTACTTC.

Comment on this clone: Compared with germline, one end of the junction differs, possibly owing to a read error. This chain connects TRBV7-9 to TRBJ1-3, with a tentative D call TRBD1 (5 bases). Germline CDR1 is SEHNR and CDR2 is FQNEAQ (reference sequence). This CDR3 is 11 amino acids long. CDR3 sequence reads: CSSSPVGTVHF. CDR3 bases: TGTTCCAGCAGCCCTGTGGGGACTGTACATTTT.

CDR3 coding DNA: TGTGCCAGCAGCCGAACTAGCGGGGGTTCCTACGAGCAGTACTTC. Translating it yields CASSRTSGGSYEQYF. V gene TRBV7-9 combines with J gene TRBJ2-7; 11 positions agree with TRBD2. V dropped 5 bases and J dropped 1; count of bases not matched to a gene: 4. The CDR3 runs to 15 residues. In germline, CDR1 is SEHNR, CDR2 FQNEAQ (reference sequence).

This chain joins TRBV7-6 and TRBJ2-7; TRBD1 agrees at 11 bases. V was clipped by 1 base and J by 7 bases; unmatched bases: 3. CDR1 and CDR2 (germline): SGHVS, FNYEAQ. This CDR3 is built from 14 residues. The CDR3 loop is CASSLGTGGWEQYF. The CDR3 nucleotides are TGTGCCAGCAGCTTAGGGACAGGGGGCTGGGAGCAGTACTTC.

The rearrangement uses TRBV4-2 and TRBJ2-1; TRBD2 matches 10 bases. The CDR3 has 17 amino acids. The V segment lost 0 bases and the J segment 5 bases; nucleotides outside the gene matches: 7. Germline V CDR1 and CDR2: LGHNA, YNFKEQ. CDR3 residues: CASSQDRVSGRNNEQFF. The DNA for the CDR3 is TGTGCCAGCAGCCAAGATAGGGTTAGCGGGAGGAACAATGAGCAGTTCTTC.

The chain uses TRBV7-2 and TRBJ2-1, with D perhaps matching TRBD1 (6 bases). CDR3 length: 16 amino acids. Trimming cost V 0 bases and J 5 bases, with 14 bases left between them. CDR1 and CDR2 from the germline V gene are SGHTA and FQGNSA. CDR3 sequence (DNA): TGTGCCAGCAGCTTAGCGATAAAACAGGGAGACAATGAGCAGTTCTTC. This codes for CASSLAIKQGDNEQFF.

The rearrangement joins TRBV29-1 to TRBJ2-1, with D perhaps matching TRBD2 (6 bases). V lost 7 bases and J 0 bases, leaving 16 bases between the germline ends. CDR3 length: 15 amino acids. CDR1 and CDR2 from the germline V gene are SQVTM and ANQGSEA. The CDR3, as DNA: TGCAGCGCCGGGACTGAGGAAAGCTCCTACAATGAGCAGTTCTTC. Translating it yields CSAGTEESSYNEQFF.